These T cell receptor beta chains were read from a single sample in a study of molecular identifiers for immune sequencing clone quantification. In TCRdb, the PCR reads were re-called with MiXCR into one record per CDR3 protein. This sample yields a few hundred thousand distinct CDR3 sequences, of which roughly 23% are seen a single time; around 0.74% belongs to the top ten. Sequencing was performed on naive CD8+ T cells from blood, with Jurkat cell RNA spiked in. All receptors come from a human donor in good health. Some libraries in this study had Jurkat cell RNA spiked in. CDR3s include the opening cysteine and the closing phenylalanine or tryptophan. A D gene is named only where the DNA matches it firmly. Rows may omit the clone size; those that give it use once, few, many or a size class.

J gene | D gene | clone size | V gene | CDR3 DNA | CDR3 protein
TRBJ1-5 | . | many | TRBV6-5 | TGTGCCAGCAGTCTAACAGGGTTTAACAATCAGCCCCAGCATTTT | CASSLTGFNNQPQHF
TRBJ2-3 | . | few | TRBV5-1 | TGCGCCAGCAGCTACCCGGGAGTTGGGACAGATACGCAGTATTTT | CASSYPGVGTDTQYF
TRBJ2-1 | . | few | TRBV28 | TGTGCCAGCACCCACTCTGGGGTGCGGTTCTTC | CASTHSGVRFF
TRBJ2-3 | TRBD2 | . | TRBV7-9 | TGTGCCAGCAGCTTAGGGTATAGCGGGGGAAACACAGATACGCAGTATTTT | CASSLGYSGGNTDTQYF
TRBJ2-5 | . | few | TRBV7-2 | TGTGCCGTAGCTAGGGGGGTGCCTAAACAAGAGACCCAGTACTTC | CAVARGVPKQETQYF
TRBJ2-7 | . | many | TRBV6-6 | TGTGCCAGCAGTTACAGCGTGTACGAGCAGTACTTC | CASSYSVYEQYF
TRBJ1-5 | . | many | TRBV4-3 | TGCGCCAGCAGCCAAGAAAACAGGGCCGGGCAGCCCCAGCATTTT | CASSQENRAGQPQHF
TRBJ1-1 | . | many | TRBV4-1 | TGCGCCAGCAGCCTTGCATGGGGCTCCAACACTGAAGCTTTCTTT | CASSLAWGSNTEAFF
TRBJ2-1 | TRBD2 | . | TRBV7-3 | TGTGCCAGCAGCTTATCGGGGGGGGAGTACTACAATGAGCAGTTCTTC | CASSLSGGEYYNEQFF
TRBJ1-1 | . | few | TRBV9 | TGTGCCAGCAGCGACGGACCAAACACTGAAGCTTTCTTT | CASSDGPNTEAFF
TRBJ2-7 | TRBD1 | . | TRBV12-3/TRBV12-4 | TGTGCCAGCAGTAAGGGACAGCCCTACGAGCAGTACTTC | CASSKGQPYEQYF
TRBJ1-6 | . | . | TRBV19 | TGTGCCAGTAGTCCCACGGGCCTAGGGCCCCCCCACTTT | CASSPTGLGPPHF
TRBJ1-1 | . | . | TRBV20-1 | TGCAGTGCTGAGTTGTATGGTGGCACTGAAGCTTTCTTT | CSAELYGGTEAFF
TRBJ2-2 | . | few | TRBV27 | TGTGCCAGCAGTTTATGGGGGAACACCGGGGAGCTGTTTTTT | CASSLWGNTGELFF
TRBJ2-3 | . | few | TRBV4-3 | TGCGCCAGCAGCCAAGGGGGTGGAGCCGATTTCACAGATACGCAGTATTTT | CASSQGGGADFTDTQYF
TRBJ1-3 | . | many | TRBV6-6 | TGTGCCAGCAGTTACTCGCTGGGGAGCTCTGGAAACACCATATATTTT | CASSYSLGSSGNTIYF
TRBJ1-5 | . | many | TRBV4-1 | TGCGCCAGCAGAGAAGAGTCCCTTAGCAATCAGCCCCAGCATTTT | CASREESLSNQPQHF
TRBJ2-7 | . | few | TRBV27 | TGTGCCAGCACCCTGAGCGGGACAGGTGATTACGAGCAGTACTTC | CASTLSGTGDYEQYF
TRBJ2-3 | TRBD1 | many | TRBV7-9 | TGTGCCAGCAGCGATAGAGGACAGGGGAGTTATTTAGGCACAGATACGCAGTATTTT | CASSDRGQGSYLGTDTQYF
TRBJ1-1 | . | many | TRBV12-5 | TGTGCTAGTGGTTTGGTAGTGGCCAGAACTGAAGCTTTCTTT | CASGLVVARTEAFF
TRBJ1-2 | . | few | TRBV30 | TGTGCCTGGAGCCGACAGGCCGACTTTATACCTAACTATGGCTACACCTTC | CAWSRQADFIPNYGYTF
TRBJ1-1 | TRBD1 | many | TRBV7-9 | TGTGCCAGCAGCCCACCGGGACAGGGGAACACTGAAGCTTTCTTT | CASSPPGQGNTEAFF
TRBJ2-5 | . | . | TRBV11-2 | TGTGCCAGCAGCTTTTTTCCGGAGGGGGACGAAGAGACCCAGTACTTC | CASSFFPEGDEETQYF
TRBJ2-7 | . | few | TRBV7-2 | TGTGCCAGCAGCCCGGACCGGGCTATGTTTATCTACGAGCAGTACTTC | CASSPDRAMFIYEQYF
TRBJ2-3 | . | . | TRBV27 | TGTGCCAGGAGGAGAGGGTACAGAGTGACAGATACGCAGTATTTT | CARRRGYRVTDTQYF
TRBJ2-3 | TRBD2 | . | TRBV5-1 | TGCGCCAGCAGCTGGCTAGCGGGGGACACAGATACGCAGTATTTT | CASSWLAGDTDTQYF
TRBJ1-1 | . | few | TRBV7-8 | TGTGCCAGCAGCTTAGAGGGAGGCAGGGTGGGCACTGAAGCTTTCTTT | CASSLEGGRVGTEAFF
TRBJ2-7 | TRBD2 | many | TRBV12-3/TRBV12-4 | TGTGCCAGCAGACTAGCGGGGGAGAACTACGAGCAGTACTTC | CASRLAGENYEQYF
TRBJ2-3 | TRBD1 | . | TRBV5-3 | TGTGCCAGCAGCTCAGCGGACAGGGGGCGCACAGCTACGCAGAATTTT | CASSSADRGRTATQNF
TRBJ2-7 | . | . | TRBV5-5 | TGTGCCAGCAGCTCCCGGACACAGAACTACGAGCTGTACTTC | CASSSRTQNYELYF
TRBJ1-1 | . | . | TRBV27 | TGTGCCAGCACTTCCAGCGGGGTAAACACTGAAGCTTTCTTT | CASTSSGVNTEAFF
TRBJ2-5 | . | many | TRBV24-1 | TGTGCCACCAGTGATTTTAACGCCGGACAGCGCGAGACCCAGTACTTC | CATSDFNAGQRETQYF
TRBJ1-2 | . | many | TRBV19 | TGTGCCAGTAGTGTGGACTCCCCTCTCTATGGCTACACCTTC | CASSVDSPLYGYTF
TRBJ2-3 | . | many | TRBV12-3/TRBV12-4 | TGTGCCAGCAGCAACCGGGTTACAGATACGCAGTATTTT | CASSNRVTDTQYF
TRBJ1-1 | . | . | TRBV29-1 | TGCAGCGTTGTCGCGGGAAACACTGAAGCTTTCTTT | CSVVAGNTEAFF
TRBJ2-3 | . | many | TRBV18 | TGTGCCAGCTCACCGGCCCTCACAGATACGCAGTATTTT | CASSPALTDTQYF
TRBJ2-3 | TRBD2 | few | TRBV11-2 | TGTGCCAGCAGCCAACTAATACTAGCGGGACTCACAGATACGCAGTATTTT | CASSQLILAGLTDTQYF
TRBJ2-1 | TRBD1 | . | TRBV2 | TGTGCCAGCAGTTTTTTTCGGTCAGGGGGCTCCTACAATGAGCAGTTCTTC | CASSFFRSGGSYNEQFF